The rows below give T cell receptor beta chains drawn from one sample of a study of blood T cell repertoires in COVID-19. Profiled with immunoSEQ multiplex PCR; TCRdb holds only in-frame clones, not every one. The table shows fewer than 350,000 clones, with roughly nine tenths occurring only once. Material for sequencing was peripheral blood. The receptors here all came from a woman in her thirties with COVID-19, enrolled during active disease. Each CDR3 is given with its conserved first and last residue. A D gene is named only where the DNA matches it firmly. Some rows have no size entry. The others give once, few or many, or a class for an expanded clone.

clone size: -; D gene: -; V gene: TRBV27; J gene: TRBJ2-7; CDR3 protein: CASSSIQGGHEQYF; CDR3 DNA: TGTGCCAGCAGTTCGATACAGGGGGGGCACGAGCAGTACTTC
clone size: -; D gene: TRBD1; V gene: TRBV7-9; J gene: TRBJ2-1; CDR3 protein: CASSRTGVNEQFF; CDR3 DNA: TGTGCCAGCTCAAGGACAGGGGTGAATGAGCAGTTCTTC
clone size: -; D gene: -; V gene: TRBV14; J gene: TRBJ1-1; CDR3 protein: CASSRTSRGEAFF; CDR3 DNA: TGTGCCAGCAGCCGGACCTCCCGAGGGGAAGCTTTCTTT
clone size: -; D gene: -; V gene: TRBV7-9; J gene: TRBJ2-1; CDR3 protein: CASSSDTYNEQFF; CDR3 DNA: TGTGCCAGCAGCTCGGACACCTACAATGAGCAGTTCTTC
clone size: -; D gene: TRBD1; V gene: TRBV11-2; J gene: TRBJ1-1; CDR3 protein: CASSFGTGAFEAFF; CDR3 DNA: TGTGCCAGCAGCTTCGGGACAGGAGCTTTTGAAGCTTTCTTT
clone size: few; D gene: TRBD1; V gene: TRBV2; J gene: TRBJ1-2; CDR3 protein: CASNNDRATGYTF; CDR3 DNA: TGTGCCAGCAACAACGACAGGGCCACCGGCTACACCTTC
clone size: -; D gene: TRBD1; V gene: TRBV19; J gene: TRBJ1-1; CDR3 protein: CASSQTGAEAFF; CDR3 DNA: TGTGCCAGTAGCCAAACAGGGGCTGAAGCTTTCTTT
clone size: -; D gene: -; V gene: TRBV6-5; J gene: TRBJ2-7; CDR3 protein: CASSYRGRSSYEQYF; CDR3 DNA: TGTGCCAGCAGTTACCGTGGGCGTAGCTCCTACGAGCAGTACTTC
clone size: -; D gene: TRBD1; V gene: TRBV10-3; J gene: TRBJ2-7; CDR3 protein: CAINRSGQGYEQYF; CDR3 DNA: TGTGCCATCAATCGCTCGGGACAGGGCTACGAGCAGTACTTC
clone size: -; D gene: -; V gene: TRBV29-1; J gene: TRBJ1-2; CDR3 protein: CSVVRQVGYTF; CDR3 DNA: TGCAGCGTTGTACGACAGGTTGGCTACACCTTC
clone size: -; D gene: -; V gene: TRBV2; J gene: TRBJ1-2; CDR3 protein: CAIRENGYYGYTF; CDR3 DNA: TGTGCCATTCGGGAGAATGGGTACTATGGCTACACCTTC
clone size: -; D gene: TRBD1; V gene: TRBV13; J gene: TRBJ2-7; CDR3 protein: CASSEPDREYEQYF; CDR3 DNA: TGTGCCAGCAGCGAACCGGACAGGGAGTACGAGCAGTACTTC
clone size: once; D gene: -; V gene: TRBV14; J gene: TRBJ2-7; CDR3 protein: CASSQGYGSPGEQYF; CDR3 DNA: TGTGCCAGCAGCCAAGGTTACGGGAGTCCCGGCGAGCAGTACTTC
clone size: few; D gene: TRBD1; V gene: TRBV11-2; J gene: TRBJ1-1; CDR3 protein: CASSLATGEAFF; CDR3 DNA: TGTGCCAGCAGCTTAGCGACAGGGGAAGCTTTCTTT
clone size: -; D gene: TRBD2; V gene: TRBV7-2; J gene: TRBJ2-7; CDR3 protein: CASSLRRTSGGSYEQYF; CDR3 DNA: TGTGCCAGCAGTCTACGACGGACTAGCGGGGGGTCCTACGAGCAGTACTTC
clone size: -; D gene: -; V gene: TRBV27; J gene: TRBJ1-2; CDR3 protein: CASSLFGQTYGYTF; CDR3 DNA: TGTGCCAGCAGTTTATTCGGACAGACTTATGGCTACACCTTC
clone size: once; D gene: TRBD1; V gene: TRBV3-1/TRBV3-2; J gene: TRBJ2-7; CDR3 protein: CASSQVRGPSYEQYF; CDR3 DNA: TGTGCCAGCAGCCAAGTCAGGGGGCCCTCCTACGAGCAGTACTTC
clone size: -; D gene: -; V gene: TRBV5-1; J gene: TRBJ2-3; CDR3 protein: CASSLGRVINTDTQYF; CDR3 DNA: TGCGCCAGCAGCTTGGGCAGGGTGATTAACACAGATACGCAGTATTTT